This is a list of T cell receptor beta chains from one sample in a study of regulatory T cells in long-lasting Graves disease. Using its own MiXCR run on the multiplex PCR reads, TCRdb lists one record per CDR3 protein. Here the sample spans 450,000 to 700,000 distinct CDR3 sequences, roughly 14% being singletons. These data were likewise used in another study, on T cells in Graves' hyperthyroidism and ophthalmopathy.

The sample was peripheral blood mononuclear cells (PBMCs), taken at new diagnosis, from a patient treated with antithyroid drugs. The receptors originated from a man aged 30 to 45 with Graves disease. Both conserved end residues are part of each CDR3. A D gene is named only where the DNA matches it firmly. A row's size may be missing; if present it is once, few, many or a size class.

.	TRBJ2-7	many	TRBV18	TGTGCCAGCTCACCACCGGAGAACTTCTCACCCTACGAGCAGTACTTC	CASSPPENFSPYEQYF
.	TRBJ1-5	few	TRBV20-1	TGCAGTGCTAGACAGGGCCCCAATCAGCCCCAGCATTTT	CSARQGPNQPQHF
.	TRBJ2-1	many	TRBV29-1	TGCAGCGTTGAAGAAGCCGTGGGTGAGCAGTTCTTC	CSVEEAVGEQFF
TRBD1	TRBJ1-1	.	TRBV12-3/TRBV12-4	TGTGCCACCAGTTTCGGACAGGGGAACACTGAAGCTTTCTTT	CATSFGQGNTEAFF
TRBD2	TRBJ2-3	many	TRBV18	TGTGCCACCGCTAGCGGGAGGTACACAGATACGCAGTATTTT	CATASGRYTDTQYF
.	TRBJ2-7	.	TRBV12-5	TGTGCTAGTGGTTTGGTAGTGGGGACCTCCAACGAGCAGTACTTC	CASGLVVGTSNEQYF
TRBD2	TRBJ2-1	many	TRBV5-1	TGCGCCAGCAGCACTGGGGGTAGCGGGATCAACAATGAGCAGTTCTTC	CASSTGGSGINNEQFF
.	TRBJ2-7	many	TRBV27	TGTGCCAGCAGTTTAAACGGGGATGGTGAGCAGTACTTC	CASSLNGDGEQYF
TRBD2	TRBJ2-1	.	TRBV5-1	TGCGCCAGCAGCGCTCGACTAGCGGGAGGGAGAGATGAGCAGTTCTTC	CASSARLAGGRDEQFF
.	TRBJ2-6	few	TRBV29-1	TGCAGCGTTGAAAAGGTCAGCCACTCTGGGGCCAACGTCCTGACTTTC	CSVEKVSHSGANVLTF
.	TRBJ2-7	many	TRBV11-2	TGTGCCAGCAGCTTAGCCCCGGAAGGGGACGAGCAGTACTTC	CASSLAPEGDEQYF